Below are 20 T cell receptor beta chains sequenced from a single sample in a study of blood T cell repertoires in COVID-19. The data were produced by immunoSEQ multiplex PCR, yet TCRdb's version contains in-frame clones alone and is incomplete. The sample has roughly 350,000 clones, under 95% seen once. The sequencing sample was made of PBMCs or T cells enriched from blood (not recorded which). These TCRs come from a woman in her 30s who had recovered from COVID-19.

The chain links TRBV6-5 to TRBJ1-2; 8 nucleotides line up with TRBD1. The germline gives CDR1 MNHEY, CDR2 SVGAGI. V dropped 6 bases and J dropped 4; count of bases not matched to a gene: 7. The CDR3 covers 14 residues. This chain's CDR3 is CASRRRGQGYGYTF. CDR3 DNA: TGTGCCAGCAGACGCAGGGGGCAAGGCTATGGCTACACCTTC.

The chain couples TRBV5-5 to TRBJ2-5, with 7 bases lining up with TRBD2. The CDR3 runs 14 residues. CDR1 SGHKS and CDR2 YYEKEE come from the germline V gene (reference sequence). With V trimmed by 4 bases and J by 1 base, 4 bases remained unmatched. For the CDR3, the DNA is TGTGCCAGCAGCATCCCGGGGGGCCAAGAGACCCAGTACTTC. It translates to CASSIPGGQETQYF. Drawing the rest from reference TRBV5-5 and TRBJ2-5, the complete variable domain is DAGVTQSPTHLIKTRGQQVTLRCSPISGHKSVSWYQQVLGQGPQFIFQYYEKEERGRGNFPDRFSARQFPNYSSELNVNALLLGDSALYLCASSIPGGQETQYFGPGTRLLVL.

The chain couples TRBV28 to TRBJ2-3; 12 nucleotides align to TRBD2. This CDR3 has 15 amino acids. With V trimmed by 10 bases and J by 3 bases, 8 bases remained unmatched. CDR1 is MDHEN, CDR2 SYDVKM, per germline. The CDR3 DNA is TGTGCCACCCACTCTAGCGGGAGGGTAACAGATACGCAGTATTTT. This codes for CATHSSGRVTDTQYF.

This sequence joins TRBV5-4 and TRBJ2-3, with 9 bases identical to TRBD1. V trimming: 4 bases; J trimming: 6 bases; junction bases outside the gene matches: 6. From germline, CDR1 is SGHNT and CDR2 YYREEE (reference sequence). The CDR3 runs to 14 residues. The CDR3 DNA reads TGTGCCAGCAGCCCCTGGACAGGGGAGGATACGCAGTATTTT. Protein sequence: CASSPWTGEDTQYF.

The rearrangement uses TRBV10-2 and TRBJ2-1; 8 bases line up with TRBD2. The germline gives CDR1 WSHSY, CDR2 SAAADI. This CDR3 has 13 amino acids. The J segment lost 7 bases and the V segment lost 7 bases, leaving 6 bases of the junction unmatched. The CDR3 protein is CASNSGMNNEQFF. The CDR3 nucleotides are TGCGCCAGCAATAGCGGGATGAATAATGAGCAGTTCTTC.

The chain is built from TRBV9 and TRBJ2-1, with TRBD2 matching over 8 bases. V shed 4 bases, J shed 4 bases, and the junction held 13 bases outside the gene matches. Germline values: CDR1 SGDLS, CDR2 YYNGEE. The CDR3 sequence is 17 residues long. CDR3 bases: TGTGCCAGCAGCCCGGGAGGGAGCGGGGGCGCGTACAATGAGCAGTTCTTC. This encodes CASSPGGSGGAYNEQFF.

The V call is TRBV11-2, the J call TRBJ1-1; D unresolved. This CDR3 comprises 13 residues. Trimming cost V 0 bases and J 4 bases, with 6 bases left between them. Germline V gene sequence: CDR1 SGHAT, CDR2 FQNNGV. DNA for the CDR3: TGTGCCAGCAGCTTAGATCTCCTCACTGAAGCTTTCTTT. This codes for CASSLDLLTEAFF.

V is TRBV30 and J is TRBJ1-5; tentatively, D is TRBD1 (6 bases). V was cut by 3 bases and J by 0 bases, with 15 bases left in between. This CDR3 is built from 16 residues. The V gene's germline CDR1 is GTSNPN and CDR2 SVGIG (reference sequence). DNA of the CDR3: TGTGCCTGGAGCGATTACAGGGATTTTAGCAATCAGCCCCAGCATTTT. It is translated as CAWSDYRDFSNQPQHF. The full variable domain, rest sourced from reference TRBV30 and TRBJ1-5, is SQTIHQWPATLVQPVGSPLSLECTVEGTSNPNLYWYRQAAGRGLQLLFYSVGIGQISSEVPQNLSASRPQDRQFILSSKKLLLSDSGFYLCAWSDYRDFSNQPQHFGDGTRLSIL.

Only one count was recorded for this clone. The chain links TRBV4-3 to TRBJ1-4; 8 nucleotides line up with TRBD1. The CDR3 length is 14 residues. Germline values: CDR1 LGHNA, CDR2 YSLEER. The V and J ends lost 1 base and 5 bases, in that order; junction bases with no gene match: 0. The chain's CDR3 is CASSQGDRNEKLFF. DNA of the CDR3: TGCGCCAGCAGCCAAGGGGACAGGAATGAAAAACTGTTTTTT.

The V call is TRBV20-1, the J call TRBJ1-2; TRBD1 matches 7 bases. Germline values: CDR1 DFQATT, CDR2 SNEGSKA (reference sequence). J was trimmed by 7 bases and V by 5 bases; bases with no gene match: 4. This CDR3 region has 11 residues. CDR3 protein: CSAWDSIGYTF. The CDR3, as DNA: TGCAGTGCTTGGGACAGCATTGGCTACACCTTC.

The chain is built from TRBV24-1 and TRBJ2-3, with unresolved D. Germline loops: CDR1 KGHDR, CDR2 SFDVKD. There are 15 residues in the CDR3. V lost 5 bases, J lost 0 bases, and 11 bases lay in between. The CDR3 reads CATSVDFASTDTQYF. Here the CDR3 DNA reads TGTGCCACCAGTGTCGACTTCGCTAGCACAGATACGCAGTATTTT.

The chain's CDR3 is CASSLSGANNEQFF. CDR3 sequence (DNA): TGTGCCAGCAGCTTATCGGGAGCAAACAATGAGCAGTTCTTC. J is TRBJ2-1 and V is TRBV7-3, with D tentatively TRBD2 (6 bases). The CDR3 contains 14 residues. V was shortened by 2 bases and J by 5 bases, with 10 bases between the two germline ends. Germline CDR1 is SGHTA and CDR2 is FQGTGA.

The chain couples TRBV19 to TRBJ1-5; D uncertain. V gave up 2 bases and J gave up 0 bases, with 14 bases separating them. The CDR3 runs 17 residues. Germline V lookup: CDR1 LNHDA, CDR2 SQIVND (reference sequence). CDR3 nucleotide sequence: TGTGCCAGTAGTATAATGGCAGCACAGACTAGCAATCAGCCCCAGCATTTT. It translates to CASSIMAAQTSNQPQHF.

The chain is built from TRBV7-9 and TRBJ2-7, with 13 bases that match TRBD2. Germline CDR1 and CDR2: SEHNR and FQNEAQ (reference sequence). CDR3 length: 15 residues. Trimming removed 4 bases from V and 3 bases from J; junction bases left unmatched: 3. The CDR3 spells CASSSGTSGDYEQYF. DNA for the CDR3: TGTGCCAGCAGCTCCGGGACTAGCGGGGACTACGAGCAGTACTTC.

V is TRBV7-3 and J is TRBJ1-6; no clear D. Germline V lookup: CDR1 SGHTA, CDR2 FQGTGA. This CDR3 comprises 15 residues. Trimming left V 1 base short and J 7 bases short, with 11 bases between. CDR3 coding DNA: TGTGCCAGCAGCTTAATGGCTGGCAGAAATTCACCCCTCCACTTT. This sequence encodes CASSLMAGRNSPLHF.

CDR3 loop: CASSFTGGEAFF. Written as DNA, the CDR3 is TGTGCCAGCAGTTTCACAGGGGGTGAAGCTTTCTTT. This chain joins TRBV27 and TRBJ1-1; 8 bases agree with TRBD1. Germline assignment: CDR1 MNHEY and CDR2 SMNVEV (reference sequence). The CDR3 has 12 amino acids. V lost 3 bases to trimming and J lost 7 bases; unmatched junction nucleotides: 1.

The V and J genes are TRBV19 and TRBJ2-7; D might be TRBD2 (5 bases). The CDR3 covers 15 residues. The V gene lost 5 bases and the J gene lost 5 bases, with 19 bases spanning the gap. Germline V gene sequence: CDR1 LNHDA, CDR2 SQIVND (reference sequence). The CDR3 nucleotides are TGTGCCAGTAGTCGAGAGGGTCGATCCTTCGACGAGCAGTACTTC. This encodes CASSREGRSFDEQYF.

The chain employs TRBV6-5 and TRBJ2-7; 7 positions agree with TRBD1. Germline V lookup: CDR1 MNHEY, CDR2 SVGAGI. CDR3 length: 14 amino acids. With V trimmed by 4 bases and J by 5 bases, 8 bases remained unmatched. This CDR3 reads CASSFTGVGHEQYF. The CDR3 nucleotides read TGTGCCAGCAGTTTCACAGGGGTAGGCCACGAGCAGTACTTC.

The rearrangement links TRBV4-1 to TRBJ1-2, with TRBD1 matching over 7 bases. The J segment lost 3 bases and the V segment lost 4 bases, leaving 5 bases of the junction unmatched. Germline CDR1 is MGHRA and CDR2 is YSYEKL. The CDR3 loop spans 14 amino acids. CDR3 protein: CASSPRQGDYGYTF. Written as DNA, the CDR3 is TGCGCCAGCAGCCCCAGACAGGGTGACTATGGCTACACCTTC.

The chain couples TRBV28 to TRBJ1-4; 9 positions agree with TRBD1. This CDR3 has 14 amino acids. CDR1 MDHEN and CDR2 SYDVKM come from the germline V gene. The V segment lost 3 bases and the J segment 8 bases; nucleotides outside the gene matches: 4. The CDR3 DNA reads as TGTGCCAGCAGTTTTATGACAGGGGGGGAAAAACTGTTTTTT. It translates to CASSFMTGGEKLFF.